This T cell receptor beta chain was captured by sequencing in a study of T cells after posttransplantation cyclophosphamide. The data were produced by immunoSEQ multiplex PCR, yet TCRdb's version contains in-frame clones alone and is incomplete. This sample has approximately 50,000 clones, with 85% to 95% found just once. This CDR3 has 16 amino acids. Germline V gives CDR1 MNHEY, CDR2 SVGAGI. The V gene lost 3 bases and the J gene lost 0 bases, with 14 bases spanning the gap. Specimen: PBMCs. The receptor was isolated from a woman in her twenties or thirties in good health and a related stem cell transplant donor. This chain links TRBV6-5 with TRBJ2-5; D is unclear. CDR3 in amino acids: CASSYKTHLYQETQYF. CDR3 bases: TGTGCCAGCAGTTATAAGACACATTTGTACCAAGAGACCCAGTACTTC.